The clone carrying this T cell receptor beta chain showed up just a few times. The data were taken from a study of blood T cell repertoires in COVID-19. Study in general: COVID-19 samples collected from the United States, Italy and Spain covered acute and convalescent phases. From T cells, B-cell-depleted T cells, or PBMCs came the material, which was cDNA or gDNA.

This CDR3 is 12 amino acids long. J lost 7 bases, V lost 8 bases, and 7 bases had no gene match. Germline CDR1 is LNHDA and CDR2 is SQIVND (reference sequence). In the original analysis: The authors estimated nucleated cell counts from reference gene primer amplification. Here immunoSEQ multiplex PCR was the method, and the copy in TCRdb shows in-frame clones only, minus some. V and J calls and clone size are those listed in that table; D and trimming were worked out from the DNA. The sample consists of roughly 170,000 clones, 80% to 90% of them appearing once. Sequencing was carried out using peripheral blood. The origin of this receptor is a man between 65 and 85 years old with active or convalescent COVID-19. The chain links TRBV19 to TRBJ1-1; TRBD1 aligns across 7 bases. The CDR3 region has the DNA TGTGCCAGTGGGGACAGCCCAGTTGAAGCTTTCTTT. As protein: CASGDSPVEAFF.